This T cell receptor (beta chain) was obtained from a study of control samples from healthy donors and cancer patients. Germline V gene lookup returns CDR1 SGHVS and CDR2 FNYEAQ. The CDR3 contains 13 residues. V shed 3 bases and J shed 3 bases, with 6 bases lying between them. Assay used: immunoSEQ multiplex PCR; TCRdb lists only in-frame clones, some missing. The sample has more than 50,000 clones, roughly 88% seen once. This chain uses TRBV7-6 with TRBJ2-1; no firm D call. This TCR derives from a man aged 50 or older in good health. Sequenced sample: blood. CDR3 nucleotides: TGTGCCAGCAGCTTGAAGGACTACAATGAGCAGTTCTTC. Its protein product is CASSLKDYNEQFF.